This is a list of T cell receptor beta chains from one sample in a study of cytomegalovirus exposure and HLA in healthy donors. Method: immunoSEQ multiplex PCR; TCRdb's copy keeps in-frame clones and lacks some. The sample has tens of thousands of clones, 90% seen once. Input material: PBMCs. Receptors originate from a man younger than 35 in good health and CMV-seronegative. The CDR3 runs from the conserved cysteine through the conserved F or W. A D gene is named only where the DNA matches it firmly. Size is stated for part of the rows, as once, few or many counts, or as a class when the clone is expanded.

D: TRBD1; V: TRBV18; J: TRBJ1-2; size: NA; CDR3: CASSPTGTGDGYTF; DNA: TGTGCCAGCTCACCAACCGGGACAGGGGACGGCTACACCTTC
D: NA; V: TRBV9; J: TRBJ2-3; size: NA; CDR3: CASSVRRDGGDTQYF; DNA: TGTGCCAGCAGCGTTCGGCGGGATGGTGGGGATACGCAGTATTTT
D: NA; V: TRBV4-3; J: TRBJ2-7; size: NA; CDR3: CASSQDRILGLPYEQYF; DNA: TGCGCCAGCAGCCAAGATAGAATTTTGGGACTGCCCTACGAGCAGTACTTC
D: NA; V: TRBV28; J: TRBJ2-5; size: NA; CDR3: CASGRDQETQYF; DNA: TGTGCCAGCGGCAGGGACCAAGAGACCCAGTACTTC
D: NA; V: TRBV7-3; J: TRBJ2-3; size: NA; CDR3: CASSLYSGEKYF; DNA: TGTGCCAGCAGCTTATACAGCGGAGAAAAGTATTTT
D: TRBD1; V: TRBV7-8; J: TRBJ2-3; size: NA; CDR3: CASSDRDKGQGMTDTQYF; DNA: TGTGCCAGCAGCGACCGGGACAAAGGACAGGGGATGACGGATACGCAGTATTTT
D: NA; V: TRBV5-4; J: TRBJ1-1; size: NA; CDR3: CASSLWSGTEAFF; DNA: TGTGCCAGCAGCTTGTGGTCAGGTACTGAAGCTTTCTTT
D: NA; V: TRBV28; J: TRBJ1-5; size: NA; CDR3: CASSLQGVFQPQHF; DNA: TGTGCCAGCAGTTTACAGGGTGTCTTTCAGCCCCAGCATTTT
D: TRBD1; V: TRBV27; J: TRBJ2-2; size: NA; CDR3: CASSQTTGGNGELFF; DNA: TGTGCCAGCAGCCAGACTACAGGGGGGAACGGGGAGCTGTTTTTT
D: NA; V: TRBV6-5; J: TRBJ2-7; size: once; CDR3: CASSPTNWNSYEQYF; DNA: TGTGCCAGCAGTCCTACTAACTGGAACTCCTACGAGCAGTACTTC
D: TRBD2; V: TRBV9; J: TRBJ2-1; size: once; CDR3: CASSRGTSGTLNEQFF; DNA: TGTGCCAGCAGCCGGGGTACTAGCGGGACCCTCAATGAGCAGTTCTTC
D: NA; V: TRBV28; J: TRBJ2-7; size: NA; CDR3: CASSFFATDLSYEQYF; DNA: TGTGCCAGCAGTTTCTTCGCGACAGACCTCTCCTACGAGCAGTACTTC
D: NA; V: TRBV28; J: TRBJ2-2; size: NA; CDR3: CASSSFLWGEQYTGELFF; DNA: TGTGCCAGCAGTTCCTTTCTTTGGGGAGAACAATACACCGGGGAGCTGTTTTTT
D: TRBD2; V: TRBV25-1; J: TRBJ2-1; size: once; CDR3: CASSEGLAGYNEQFF; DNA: TGTGCCAGCAGTGAAGGGCTAGCGGGTTACAATGAGCAGTTCTTC
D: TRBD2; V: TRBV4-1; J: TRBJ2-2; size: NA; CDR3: CASHWTSGETNTGELFF; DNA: TGCGCCAGCCACTGGACTAGCGGAGAAACGAACACCGGGGAGCTGTTTTTT
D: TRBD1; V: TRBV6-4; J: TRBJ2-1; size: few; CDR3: CASSAGTGEGNEQFF; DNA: TGTGCCAGCAGTGCCGGGACAGGGGAGGGGAATGAGCAGTTCTTC
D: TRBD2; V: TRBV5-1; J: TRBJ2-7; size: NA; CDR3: CASSPGLAEPYEQYF; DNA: TGCGCCAGCAGCCCCGGACTAGCGGAGCCCTACGAGCAGTACTTC
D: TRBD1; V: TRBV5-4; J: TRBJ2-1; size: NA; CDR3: CASSAGTDYNEQFF; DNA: TGTGCCAGCAGCGCCGGGACAGATTACAATGAGCAGTTCTTC
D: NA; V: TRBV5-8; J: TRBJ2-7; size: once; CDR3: CASSVRGYEQYF; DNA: TGTGCCAGCAGCGTCAGGGGCTACGAGCAGTACTTC
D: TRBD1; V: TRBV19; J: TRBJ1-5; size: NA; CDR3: CASSIKAGTGNQPQHF; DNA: TGTGCCAGTAGTATTAAAGCCGGGACAGGCAATCAGCCCCAGCATTTT
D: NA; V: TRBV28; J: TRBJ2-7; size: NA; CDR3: CASSFIAGPNEQYF; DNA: TGTGCCAGCAGTTTCATAGCAGGGCCGAACGAGCAGTACTTC
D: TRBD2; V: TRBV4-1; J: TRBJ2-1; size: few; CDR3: CASSQGRASGTYNEQFF; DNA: TGCGCCAGCAGCCAAGGTCGGGCTAGCGGAACCTACAATGAGCAGTTCTTC
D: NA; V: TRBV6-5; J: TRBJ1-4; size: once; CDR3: CASSRQSINEKLFF; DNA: TGTGCCAGCAGTAGACAGTCGATTAATGAAAAACTGTTTTTT
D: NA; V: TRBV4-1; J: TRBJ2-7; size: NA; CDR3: CASSQDRTPPYEQYF; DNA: TGCGCCAGCAGCCAAGATAGGACTCCTCCCTACGAGCAGTACTTC
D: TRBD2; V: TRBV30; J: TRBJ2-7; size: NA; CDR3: CAWSGTSGRQYF; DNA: TGTGCCTGGAGTGGCACTAGCGGGAGGCAGTACTTC
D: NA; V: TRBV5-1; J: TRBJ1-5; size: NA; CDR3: CASSLRGGSNQPQHF; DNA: TGCGCCAGCAGCCTCCGGGGGGGTAGCAATCAGCCCCAGCATTTT
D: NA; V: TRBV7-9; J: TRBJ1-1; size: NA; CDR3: CASSLGALQLNTEAFF; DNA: TGTGCCAGCAGCTTAGGAGCCCTACAGTTGAACACTGAAGCTTTCTTT
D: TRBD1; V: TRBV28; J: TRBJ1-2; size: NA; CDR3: CASRTHQGAGYGYTF; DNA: TGTGCCAGCAGAACGCATCAGGGGGCCGGCTATGGCTACACCTTC
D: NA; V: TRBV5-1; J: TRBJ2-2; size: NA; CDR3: CASSRTDFGLTGELFF; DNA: TGCGCCAGCAGCAGGACGGACTTTGGGCTTACCGGGGAGCTGTTTTTT
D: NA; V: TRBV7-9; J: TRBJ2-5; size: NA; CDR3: CASSLRFQETQYF; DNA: TGTGCCAGCAGCTTACGGTTCCAAGAGACCCAGTACTTC
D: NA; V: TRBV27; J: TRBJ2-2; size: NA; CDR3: CASSTRQTGGAGELFF; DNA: TGTGCCAGCAGTACCCGACAGACCGGGGGAGCCGGGGAGCTGTTTTTT
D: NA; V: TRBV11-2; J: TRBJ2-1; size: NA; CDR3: CASSWGPRVDYNEQFF; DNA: TGTGCCAGCAGCTGGGGTCCCAGGGTGGATTACAATGAGCAGTTCTTC
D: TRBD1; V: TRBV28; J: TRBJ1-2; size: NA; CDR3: CASSLSQGAFYGYTF; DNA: TGTGCCAGCAGTTTATCCCAGGGGGCCTTCTATGGCTACACCTTC
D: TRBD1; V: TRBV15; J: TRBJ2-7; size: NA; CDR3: CATSREGQINYEQYF; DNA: TGTGCCACCAGCAGAGAGGGACAGATCAACTACGAGCAGTACTTC
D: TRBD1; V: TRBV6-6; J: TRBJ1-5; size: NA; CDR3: CASSHQGVDRPQHF; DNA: TGTGCCAGCAGTCATCAGGGGGTGGATCGACCCCAGCATTTT
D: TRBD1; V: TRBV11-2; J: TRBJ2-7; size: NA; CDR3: CASSHGTAYEQYF; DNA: TGTGCCAGCAGCCATGGGACAGCGTACGAGCAGTACTTC
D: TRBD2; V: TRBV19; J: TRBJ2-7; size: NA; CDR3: CASRSSGGSLYEQYF; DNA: TGTGCCAGTAGATCATCGGGAGGATCACTTTACGAGCAGTACTTC
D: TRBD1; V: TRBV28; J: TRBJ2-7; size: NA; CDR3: CASSDRTGGLYEQYF; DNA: TGTGCCAGCAGTGATAGGACAGGGGGGCTGTATGAGCAGTACTTC
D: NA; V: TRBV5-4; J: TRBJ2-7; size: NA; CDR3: CASSLSGYEQYF; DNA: TGTGCCAGCAGCTTGTCGGGCTACGAGCAGTACTTC
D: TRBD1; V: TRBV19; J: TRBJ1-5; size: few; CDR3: CASTDSGTGDQPQHF; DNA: TGTGCCAGTACTGACTCCGGGACAGGGGATCAGCCCCAGCATTTT
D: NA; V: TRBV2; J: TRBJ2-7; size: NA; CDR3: CASSDRVSSYEQYF; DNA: TGTGCCAGCAGTGACAGGGTAAGCTCCTACGAGCAGTACTTC
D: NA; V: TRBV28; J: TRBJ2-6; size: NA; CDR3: CASSLAPTFSSSGANVLTF; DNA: TGTGCCAGCAGTTTAGCCCCGACATTTTCCTCATCTGGGGCCAACGTCCTGACTTTC
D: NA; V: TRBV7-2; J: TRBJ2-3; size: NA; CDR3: CASSARTMAGIHTDTQYF; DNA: TGTGCCAGCAGCGCCCGGACTATGGCGGGGATCCACACAGATACGCAGTATTTT
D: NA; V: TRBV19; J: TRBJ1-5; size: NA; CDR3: CASRRYPIQGSNQPQHF; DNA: TGTGCCAGTCGAAGATATCCTATTCAGGGAAGCAATCAGCCCCAGCATTTT
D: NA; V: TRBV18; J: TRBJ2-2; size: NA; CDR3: CASSPSSGSTGELFF; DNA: TGTGCCAGCTCACCCAGTTCGGGGAGCACCGGGGAGCTGTTTTTT
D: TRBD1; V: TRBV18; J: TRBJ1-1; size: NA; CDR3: CASSPGTETEAFF; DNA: TGTGCCAGCTCACCAGGGACAGAGACTGAAGCTTTCTTT
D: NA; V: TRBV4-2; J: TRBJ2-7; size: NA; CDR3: CASSQVSGTEPEQYF; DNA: TGTGCCAGCAGCCAAGTTAGCGGGACAGAACCCGAGCAGTACTTC
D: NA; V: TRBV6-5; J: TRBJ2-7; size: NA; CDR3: CASSFNGEQYF; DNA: TGTGCCAGCAGTTTCAACGGCGAGCAGTACTTC
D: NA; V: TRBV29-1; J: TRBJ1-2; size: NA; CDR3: CSGQQGNYGYTF; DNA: TGCAGCGGCCAACAGGGAAACTATGGCTACACCTTC
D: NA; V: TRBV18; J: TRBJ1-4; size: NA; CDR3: CASSSQYGGDRNEKLFF; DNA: TGTGCCAGCTCATCACAGTACGGGGGGGATCGGAATGAAAAACTGTTTTTT
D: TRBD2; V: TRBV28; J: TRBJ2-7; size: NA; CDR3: CASSPPYSGPYEQYF; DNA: TGTGCCAGCAGTCCCCCTTATAGCGGGCCCTACGAGCAGTACTTC
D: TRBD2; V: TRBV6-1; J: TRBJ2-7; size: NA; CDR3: CASSLAGDYEQYF; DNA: TGTGCCAGCAGTCTAGCGGGAGATTACGAGCAGTACTTC
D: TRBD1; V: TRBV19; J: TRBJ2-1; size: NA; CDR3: CASVNRGQGTNEQFF; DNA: TGTGCCAGTGTTAATCGGGGACAGGGAACGAATGAGCAGTTCTTC
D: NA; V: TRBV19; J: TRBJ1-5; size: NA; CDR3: CASRAGGSYSNQPQHF; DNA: TGTGCCAGTAGGGCTGGAGGGTCATATAGCAATCAGCCCCAGCATTTT
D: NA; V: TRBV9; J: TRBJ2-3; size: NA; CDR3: CASSARGGGSTDTQYF; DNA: TGTGCCAGCAGCGCTAGGGGGGGCGGGAGCACAGATACGCAGTATTTT
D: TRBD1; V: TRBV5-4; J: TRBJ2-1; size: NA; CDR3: CASSRDSSYNEQFF; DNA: TGTGCCAGCAGCCGGGACAGCTCCTACAATGAGCAGTTCTTC
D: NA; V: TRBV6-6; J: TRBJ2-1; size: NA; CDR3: CASSFRGTYNEQFF; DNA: TGTGCCAGCAGTTTTCGGGGTACCTACAATGAGCAGTTCTTC
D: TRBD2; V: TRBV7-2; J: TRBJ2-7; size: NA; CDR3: CASSPTSGYEQYF; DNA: TGTGCCAGCAGCCCTACTAGCGGCTACGAGCAGTACTTC
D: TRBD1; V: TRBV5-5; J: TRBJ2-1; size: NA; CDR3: CASVQGQGWNEQFF; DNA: TGTGCCAGCGTACAAGGACAGGGTTGGAATGAGCAGTTCTTC